The T cell receptor beta chain under discussion was sequenced for a study of blood T cell repertoires in COVID-19. About the study: Spain, Italy and the United States supplied samples that represented acute and convalescent COVID-19. From T cells, B-cell-depleted T cells, or PBMCs came the material, which was cDNA or gDNA.

This clone occurred once. The length of the CDR3 is 15 residues. V shed 5 bases and J 5 bases; nucleotides not matched to a gene: 8. CDR1 and CDR2 (germline): LNHDA, SQIVND (reference sequence). Study processing details: Nucleated cell number was recorded as an estimate derived from reference gene primer amplification. Sequencing used immunoSEQ multiplex PCR; TCRdb keeps in-frame clones, though not all of them. The DNA gave D and trimming, while V, J and clone size come from that table. The sample shows approximately 72,000 clones, 75% to 90% of them seen only once. The TCR was taken from a woman at least 80 years old with active or convalescent COVID-19. The chain carries TRBV19 and TRBJ1-3; 8 nucleotides agree with TRBD1. Material for sequencing was peripheral blood. DNA of the CDR3: TGTGCCAGTAGTCTCCCGACAGGGGATAGAAACACCATATATTTT. This codes for CASSLPTGDRNTIYF.